This T cell receptor beta chain originates from a study of cytomegalovirus exposure and HLA in healthy donors. Primers for the PCR totalled 60 Vbeta and 13 Jbeta. In the study's own analysis: Unique TCR beta chains totaled some 88 million in a later count, with roughly 11 million of them shared. Sequencing used immunoSEQ multiplex PCR; TCRdb keeps in-frame clones, though not all of them. The D gene and trimming were derived from the DNA, and the V and J assignments and clone size from that table. The sample records about 140,000 clones, around 80% being singletons. Concerning this clone: No antigen is known for it.

Germline trimming cut 3 bases from V and 1 base from J; bases unmatched to any gene: 2. The CDR3 sequence is 15 residues long. Per the germline V gene, CDR1 is WNHNN and CDR2 is SYGVQD (reference sequence). Donors consisted of healthy bone marrow donors. Findings and caveats of the study: Some TCR beta chains (more than 150 of them) were listed as cytomegalovirus-associated. Information on immune exposure was restricted to one variable (CMV serostatus).

The sample consisted of PBMCs. The source of this sequence is a man aged 35-49 years in good health and CMV-seronegative. The chain joins TRBV10-1 to TRBJ2-2, with 7 bases lining up with TRBD2. CDR3 DNA sequence: TGCGCCAGCAGTGATAGCGGGTTGAACACCGGGGAGCTGTTTTTT. It yields the protein CASSDSGLNTGELFF.